This entry lists 19 T cell receptor beta chains sequenced from one sample in a study of vaccination effects on CD4 cells after COVID-19. The method was immunoSEQ multiplex PCR; TCRdb's version includes in-frame clones alone and lacks a portion of them. In the table there are 20,000 to 30,000 clones, 69% of which are singletons. Antigen-specific CD4+ T cells were expanded with viral peptide pools in the ViraFEST assay before sequencing. When less than 12 days of culture had elapsed, CD4+ T cells were isolated. Either the BNT162b2 or mRNA-1273 vaccine was given to participants in two doses. These receptors have no known antigen. The source material was CD4+ T cells from PBMCs cultured with SARS-CoV-2 spike peptides, sampled after COVID-19 vaccination. The origin of the receptors is a human donor who received a COVID-19 vaccine.

This clone has just a few counts. This chain links TRBV7-2 with TRBJ2-7; a weak D match, TRBD2 (6 bases). CDR1 is SGHTA, CDR2 FQGNSA, per germline. The CDR3 is 14 residues long. With 6 bases removed from V and 3 bases from J, the gap between germline ends came to 15 bases. The DNA for the CDR3 is TGTGCCAGCAGTAGAAGCGGGCTGATCTACGAGCAGTACTTC. Its translation is CASSRSGLIYEQYF.

The sample holds a few counts of this clone. This chain connects TRBV11-2 to TRBJ2-2; 9 nucleotides align to TRBD1. From germline, CDR1 is SGHAT and CDR2 FQNNGV. The CDR3 consists of 16 residues. After removal of 1 base from V and 1 base from J, the junction contained 1 base not matched to a gene. The CDR3 is CASSLAGQGNTGELFF. The CDR3 coding sequence is TGTGCCAGCAGCTTAGCGGGACAGGGGAACACCGGGGAGCTGTTTTTT.

Only one count was recorded for this clone. V and J are TRBV10-3 and TRBJ2-7; D gene uncertain. Trimming took off 6 bases at V and 4 bases at J, with 13 bases between the two ends. Germline V CDR1 and CDR2: ENHRY, SYGVKD. The length of the CDR3 is 13 residues. DNA of the CDR3: TGTGCCATCAGCCCCGTAGTTGGATACGAGCAGTACTTC. It specifies CAISPVVGYEQYF.

The V gene is TRBV7-6, the J gene TRBJ1-5, with 7 bases lining up with TRBD1. The CDR3 spans 17 residues. Germline-derived CDR1 and CDR2 are SGHVS and FNYEAQ. The trim removed 5 bases at V and 0 bases at J, leaving 10 bases unmatched. CDR3 protein: CASSPLGDSFSNQPQHF. In DNA, the CDR3 is TGTGCCAGCAGCCCCTTAGGGGACAGTTTTAGCAATCAGCCCCAGCATTTT.

The rearrangement links TRBV27 to TRBJ2-7, with D tentatively TRBD1 (5 bases). Germline loops: CDR1 MNHEY, CDR2 SMNVEV (reference sequence). The V end was cut by 3 bases, the J end by 6 bases, with 12 bases between. CDR3 length: 13 residues. The CDR3 protein is CASSLEGVGEQYF. In nucleotides, the CDR3 is TGTGCCAGCAGTTTGGAAGGGGTCGGCGAGCAGTACTTC.

This clone was picked up a small number of times. The genes are TRBV9 and TRBJ1-1; D is possibly TRBD1 (6 bases). The CDR3 is made up of 18 amino acids. Trimming shortened V by 0 bases and J by 2 bases, and 20 bases separated the two germline ends. CDR1 is SGDLS and CDR2 is YYNGEE in the germline V gene. The DNA for the CDR3 is TGTGCCAGCAGCGTAGACGATAGGTCAGGGGACACAAACACTGAAGCTTTCTTT. This encodes CASSVDDRSGDTNTEAFF.

This clone is a singleton in its sample. The V gene is TRBV27, the J gene TRBJ2-3; possibly TRBD2 for D (5 bases). The CDR3 has 13 amino acids. With 5 bases removed from V and 4 bases from J, the gap between germline ends came to 10 bases. CDR1 MNHEY and CDR2 SMNVEV come from the germline V gene (reference sequence). CDR3 sequence (DNA): TGTGCCAGCAGTGCGAGGGAGTCAGATACGCAGTATTTT. This encodes CASSARESDTQYF.

This clone has only a few counts. The rearrangement uses TRBV7-9 and TRBJ1-1; possible D gene TRBD1, 6 bases. The CDR3 contains 13 residues. The germline V gene encodes CDR1 SEHNR and CDR2 FQNEAQ (reference sequence). The V end lost 5 bases, the J end lost 1 base, and 8 bases lay between the germline ends. The CDR3 loop is CASSSRGNTEAFF. Written as DNA, the CDR3 is TGTGCCAGCAGCAGCAGGGGGAACACTGAAGCTTTCTTT.

V usage is TRBV4-2 and J usage is TRBJ2-3; tentative D call: TRBD1 (6 bases). The germline V gene encodes CDR1 LGHNA and CDR2 YNFKEQ. This CDR3 has 16 amino acids. Deletions cut 1 base from V and 0 bases from J, with 11 bases between. The CDR3 nucleotides read TGTGCCAGCAGCCAAGTCCCAGGGGCCAGCACAGATACGCAGTATTTT. Its protein product is CASSQVPGASTDTQYF.

This clone has a handful of counts. The CDR3 protein is CASSQGVAGELFF. CDR3 bases: TGCGCCAGCAGCCAAGGTGTGGCCGGGGAGCTGTTTTTT. The gene calls are TRBV4-1 and TRBJ2-2; unclear D gene. Germline V gives CDR1 MGHRA, CDR2 YSYEKL. V gave up 1 base and J gave up 6 bases, with 6 bases separating them. CDR3 length equals 13 residues.

This clone occurred once. J is TRBJ1-6 and V is TRBV6-5, with D perhaps matching TRBD1 (6 bases). Trimming stripped 7 bases from V and 7 bases from J, with 17 bases between. The CDR3 runs to 15 residues. Germline V gene sequence: CDR1 MNHEY, CDR2 SVGAGI. This CDR3 reads CASIGTGTLNSPLHF. Here the CDR3 DNA reads TGTGCCAGCATCGGAACCGGGACACTCAATTCACCCCTCCACTTT.

The gene calls are TRBV5-1 and TRBJ2-1; 7 bases map to TRBD1. From germline, CDR1 is SGHRS and CDR2 YFSETQ. The ends lost 4 bases at V and 6 bases at J; junction bases unmatched: 7. This CDR3 is built from 14 residues. This CDR3 reads CASSGGQRGNEQFF. The CDR3 nucleotides are TGCGCCAGCAGCGGGGGACAGAGGGGCAATGAGCAGTTCTTC. Drawing the rest from reference TRBV5-1 and TRBJ2-1, the complete variable domain is KAGVTQTPRYLIKTRGQQVTLSCSPISGHRSVSWYQQTPGQGLQFLFEYFSETQRNKGNFPGRFSGRQFSNSRSEMNVSTLELGDSALYLCASSGGQRGNEQFFGPGTRLTVL.

This rearrangement joins TRBV27 to TRBJ2-3, with 7 bases aligning to TRBD1. The CDR3 is 16 amino acids. From germline, CDR1 is MNHEY and CDR2 SMNVEV (reference sequence). V shed 6 bases and J 5 bases; nucleotides not matched to a gene: 14. The CDR3 region has the DNA TGTGCCAGCAGGCGTTCGGGACAGATGAGACGAGATACGCAGTATTTT. It yields the protein CASRRSGQMRRDTQYF.

This rearrangement joins TRBV21-1 to TRBJ2-7; the table's D call, TRBD1, has no DNA check behind it. TRBV21-1 is a known pseudogene. The CDR3 has 14 residues. DNA of the CDR3: TGTGCCAGCACCAAACGACAGGACTCCTACGAGCAGTACTTC. Translated: CASTKRQDSYEQYF.

This clone has a handful of counts. The V and J genes are TRBV3-1 (or the pseudogene TRBV3-2) and TRBJ2-7; 8 positions agree with TRBD2. The length of the CDR3 is 13 residues. Losses at the gene ends were 4 bases for V and 4 bases for J; bases not matched to a gene: 3. Germline CDR1 reads LGHDT; CDR2 reads YNNKEL (reference sequence). CDR3 region: CASSRGTRYEQYF. CDR3 bases: TGTGCCAGCAGCCGAGGGACTAGATACGAGCAGTACTTC.

This clone was counted a single time. The chain is built from TRBV4-1 and TRBJ2-3; D could derive from TRBD1 or TRBD2 (6 bases each). The CDR3 contains 18 residues. V lost 2 bases to trimming and J lost 4 bases, with 22 bases between them. CDR1 is MGHRA, CDR2 YSYEKL, per germline. CDR3 nucleotide sequence: TGCGCCAGCAGCCAATACGACGCCGGTGGGGGGCTGCCAGATACGCAGTATTTT. Its protein product is CASSQYDAGGGLPDTQYF.

This chain joins TRBV9 and TRBJ1-5; 7 bases align to TRBD1. Germline V gene data show CDR1 as SGDLS and CDR2 as YYNGEE. This CDR3 is 14 amino acids long. J lost 3 bases, V lost 3 bases, and 3 bases had no gene match. CDR3 sequence (DNA): TGTGCCAGCAGCGCCGGGACAGTCAATCAGCCCCAGCATTTT. Translation: CASSAGTVNQPQHF.

By its share, this clone is large (0.1 to 1%). This chain connects TRBV7-9 to TRBJ2-3; 11 bases are shared with TRBD1. V trimming: 5 bases; J trimming: 4 bases; junction bases outside the gene matches: 5. The CDR3 covers 15 residues. CDR1 is SEHNR and CDR2 is FQNEAQ in the germline V gene (reference sequence). The CDR3 DNA reads as TGTGCCAGCAGCGCGGGACAGGGGGGCTCAGATACGCAGTATTTT. Translated: CASSAGQGGSDTQYF.

The chain employs TRBV5-4 and TRBJ2-7; tentatively, D is TRBD1 (6 bases). The germline V gene encodes CDR1 SGHNT and CDR2 YYREEE (reference sequence). V was shortened by 0 bases and J by 0 bases, with 10 bases between the two germline ends. This CDR3 comprises 15 residues. The CDR3 loop is CASSLGKTGSYEQYF. DNA for the CDR3: TGTGCCAGCAGCTTGGGGAAGACAGGCTCCTACGAGCAGTACTTC.